Listed below are T cell receptor beta chains from one sample, sequenced in a study of tumor and adjacent non-tumor tissue in lung cancer. From the multiplex PCR reads, TCRdb called clonotypes with MiXCR, one entry per CDR3 protein. In the table there are over 100,000 distinct CDR3 sequences, roughly 74% of which are singletons. Sequenced input: lung tumor tissue. The receptors stem from a woman aged 60-75 years with non-small cell lung cancer. CDR3s leave out the opening cysteine and the closing phenylalanine or tryptophan. Fields, in order: V gene, J gene, CDR3 protein.

V: TRBV11-2
J: TRBJ1-5
CDR3: TSSLEYNQPQH

V: TRBV4-3
J: TRBJ1-1
CDR3: ASSQEVEYTGAL

V: TRBV14
J: TRBJ2-4
CDR3: ANSRQASNIQY

V: TRBV5-1
J: TRBJ2-2
CDR3: ASFAIAAGSGELF

V: TRBV11-3
J: TRBJ1-1
CDR3: VSSLIGPPGRKNTEAF

V: TRBV5-1
J: TRBJ1-1
CDR3: ASRSGTYIRRTEAF

V: TRBV29-1
J: TRBJ2-1
CDR3: SVSRGYEQF

V: TRBV11-2
J: TRBJ2-4
CDR3: ASSGPKGAKRNIHY

V: TRBV5-1
J: TRBJ2-1
CDR3: ASGLRTSGYNEQF

V: TRBV11-2
J: TRBJ2-3
CDR3: ASNTIGTATDTQY

V: TRBV11-2
J: TRBJ1-5
CDR3: ASSRDRGQSQH

V: TRBV5-1
J: TRBJ2-1
CDR3: ASSFGAGANEQF

V: TRBV20-1
J: TRBJ1-5
CDR3: CARDFGNLPQH

V: TRBV11-2
J: TRBJ2-7
CDR3: TSSPLKDGGQY

V: TRBV11-3
J: TRBJ1-1
CDR3: ASSLIGLPGQMITEAF

V: TRBV11-3
J: TRBJ2-3
CDR3: TGRKRQGDTQY

V: TRBV21-1
J: TRBJ2-1
CDR3: ASPKERKEQF

V: TRBV29-1
J: TRBJ2-3
CDR3: SGDRGLGTDTQY

V: TRBV6-2/TRBV6-3
J: TRBJ2-7
CDR3: ASSAFPYEQY

V: TRBV11-2
J: TRBJ2-1
CDR3: ASSAVLDTEQF

V: TRBV11-2
J: TRBJ1-1
CDR3: ASSLNTENTEAF

V: TRBV20-1
J: TRBJ2-1
CDR3: SAPTPLGEQF

V: TRBV11-2
J: TRBJ2-3
CDR3: ASSLGDVYTQY

V: TRBV20-1
J: TRBJ1-1
CDR3: SARYSDVRENTEAF

V: TRBV4-1
J: TRBJ1-1
CDR3: ASIQRGMKTEAF

V: TRBV11-2
J: TRBJ2-3
CDR3: ASSPGTEVSYTQY

V: TRBV20-1
J: TRBJ2-4
CDR3: SDRDRGGEGMDIQY

V: TRBV18
J: TRBJ1-2
CDR3: ASSPGSTQQYGYT